These T cell receptor beta chains were read from a single sample in a study of cytomegalovirus exposure and HLA in healthy donors. Clones were sequenced by immunoSEQ multiplex PCR, and TCRdb holds only the in-frame ones, with some missing. The sample lists 200,000 or so clones; 80% to 85% were seen once. Sample: PBMCs. The source is a boy between 10 and 17 years old in good health and CMV-seronegative. Both conserved end residues are part of each CDR3. D genes are given only for firm matches. Some rows have no size entry. The others give once, few or many, or a class for an expanded clone.

clone_size	cdr3_length	v_call	j_call	d_call	cdr3_nt	cdr3_aa
.	14	TRBV7-3	TRBJ1-1	.	TGTGCCAGCAGCTTAGGGCATTTAAGCACTGAAGCTTTCTTT	CASSLGHLSTEAFF
.	12	TRBV6-5	TRBJ1-1	.	TGTGCCAGCGGCCGGAGGGGCACTGAAGCTTTCTTT	CASGRRGTEAFF
.	15	TRBV27	TRBJ2-5	TRBD2	TGTGCCAGCAGTCCTCTAAGCGGGAGGGGAGAGACCCAGTACTTC	CASSPLSGRGETQYF
.	14	TRBV9	TRBJ2-2	.	TGTGCCAGCAGCGTGGGCACAGGGTCCGGGGAGCTGTTTTTT	CASSVGTGSGELFF
.	16	TRBV27	TRBJ2-1	TRBD2	TGTGCCAGCAGTCTTAGCGGGAGAGGCTCCTACAATGAGCAGTTCTTC	CASSLSGRGSYNEQFF
.	15	TRBV6-6	TRBJ1-3	.	TGTGCCAGCAGTTATCGGCGCGGCTCTGGAAACACCATATATTTT	CASSYRRGSGNTIYF
few	14	TRBV5-1	TRBJ1-2	.	TGCGCCAGCAGCTTGGGACAGTCTAACTATGGCTACACCTTC	CASSLGQSNYGYTF
.	16	TRBV14	TRBJ2-7	TRBD2	TGTGCCAGCAGCCGGACGTGGGGCGGGGGCTCCTACGAGCAGTACTTC	CASSRTWGGGSYEQYF
.	16	TRBV27	TRBJ1-5	.	TGTGCCAGCAGTTTAAGCGGAGGATATAGCAATCAGCCCCAGCATTTT	CASSLSGGYSNQPQHF
.	16	TRBV5-7	TRBJ1-6	.	TGTGCCAGCAGCTTGAGGGCCGGGGGGGGTCATGAGGCCCTCCACTTT	CASSLRAGGGHEALHF
.	14	TRBV18	TRBJ2-3	.	TGTGCCAGCTCACCTTTTCGAGGCGCAGATACGCAGTATTTT	CASSPFRGADTQYF
.	15	TRBV5-1	TRBJ1-1	.	TGCGCCAGCAGCCCTGACAGGATGGAGTACACTGAAGCTTTCTTT	CASSPDRMEYTEAFF
.	16	TRBV5-1	TRBJ1-2	.	TGCGCCAGCAGCATAAAGGCCCAGGGCGACATTGGGGGCTACACCTTC	CASSIKAQGDIGGYTF
.	16	TRBV5-8	TRBJ1-4	.	TGTGCCAGCAGTTATACAGAGCCCTCAACTAATGAAAAACTGTTTTTT	CASSYTEPSTNEKLFF
.	15	TRBV2	TRBJ2-7	.	TGTGCCAGCAGTGAAGGCAGAAAAATCTCCTACGAGCAGTACTTC	CASSEGRKISYEQYF
.	18	TRBV7-3	TRBJ2-2	TRBD2	TGTGCCAGCAGTCCCGCGGGACTAGCGGGTCCGAACACCGGGGAGCTGTTTTTT	CASSPAGLAGPNTGELFF
.	13	TRBV7-2	TRBJ1-2	.	TGTGCCAGCAGCTTAGGTACTAACTATGGCTACACCTTC	CASSLGTNYGYTF
.	14	TRBV5-1	TRBJ2-7	TRBD1	TGCGCCAGCAGCTTGGCGCAGGGGGCGGGTGAGCAGTACTTC	CASSLAQGAGEQYF
.	13	TRBV30	TRBJ2-1	TRBD2	TGTGCCTGGGGGGGGGTGAGAGTTAGTGAGCAGTTCTTC	CAWGGVRVSEQFF
once	16	TRBV4-1	TRBJ2-3	TRBD1	TGCGCCAGCAGCCAGGGCAGGACAGGGGGCACAGATACGCAGTATTTT	CASSQGRTGGTDTQYF
.	14	TRBV7-3	TRBJ2-1	TRBD2	TGTGCCAGCAGCTTGCGGGGGGGGTACAATGAGCAGTTCTTC	CASSLRGGYNEQFF
.	12	TRBV30	TRBJ2-7	TRBD1	TGTGCCAGCCACAGGGGGTCCTACGAGCAGTACTTC	CASHRGSYEQYF
.	12	TRBV6-1	TRBJ1-1	.	TGTGCCAGCAAGCCTCGGGACACTGAAGCTTTCTTT	CASKPRDTEAFF
.	15	TRBV7-9	TRBJ2-7	TRBD2	TGTGCCAGCAGCTCGACTAGCGGGTCATCCTACGAGCAGTACTTC	CASSSTSGSSYEQYF
.	18	TRBV5-1	TRBJ2-6	TRBD2	TGCGCCAGCAGCTATGGGACTAGCGGGAGCTCTGGGGCCAACGTCCTGACTTTC	CASSYGTSGSSGANVLTF
.	14	TRBV19	TRBJ2-2	.	TGTGCCAGTAGTATCCGGGGAGGCACCGGGGAGCTGTTTTTT	CASSIRGGTGELFF
.	15	TRBV6-6	TRBJ2-2	TRBD1	TGTGCCAGCAGTTATGGACAGGGGGCGACCGGGGAGCTGTTTTTT	CASSYGQGATGELFF
.	15	TRBV5-1	TRBJ2-5	TRBD1	TGCGCCAGCAGTCCGGGCGACAGGGTGGAAGTGACCCAGTACTTC	CASSPGDRVEVTQYF
.	12	TRBV28	TRBJ1-2	TRBD1	TGTGCCAGCAACCACAGGGGTGGTGGCTACACCTTC	CASNHRGGGYTF
.	12	TRBV27	TRBJ2-1	.	TGTGCCAGCAGGGAGGCAGTGGGGGAGCAGTTCTTC	CASREAVGEQFF
.	16	TRBV2	TRBJ1-1	TRBD1	TGTGCCAGCAGTTTGGACAGGGGGAATTTGGGCACTGAAGCTTTCTTT	CASSLDRGNLGTEAFF
.	14	TRBV6-1	TRBJ2-3	TRBD2	TGTGCCAGCAGTCCTAGCGGGGGGGCGCATACGCAGTATTTT	CASSPSGGAHTQYF
.	17	TRBV10-3	TRBJ2-5	TRBD2	TGTGCCATCAGTGAATCGTCAGCGGGGGTGAACCAAGAGACCCAGTACTTC	CAISESSAGVNQETQYF
.	16	TRBV6-5	TRBJ2-5	.	TGTGCCAGCAGTTACAGGAGGGGGCTGGGTTTGGAGACCCAGTACTTC	CASSYRRGLGLETQYF
few	14	TRBV6-1	TRBJ2-7	TRBD1	TGTGCCAGCAGTGATCCGGGACAGGTCTACGAGCAGTACTTC	CASSDPGQVYEQYF
.	16	TRBV30	TRBJ1-6	TRBD1	TGTGCCTGGAGTTCCGGGACAGGAATTTGGAATTCACCCCTCCACTTT	CAWSSGTGIWNSPLHF